The entry below gives a single T cell receptor (beta chain) sequence along with its context. cDNA synthesis was performed by 5'RACE with 10-nucleotide random UMIs. A single run covered 15-18 subjects with over 170 million TCR-beta sequences. MiXCR, applied by TCRdb to the 5' RACE reads, yields one record per CDR3 protein. The sample shows approximately 20,000 distinct CDR3 sequences, 6% to 8% of them seen only once. The sample comes from a study of neurological immune-mediated disorders. The V gene lost 1 base and the J gene lost 0 bases, with 6 bases spanning the gap. Per germline, CDR1 MNHNS and CDR2 SASEGT. CDR3 length equals 14 residues. There were roughly 1 million CD4+ or CD8+ T cells used in the sorted libraries.

This sequence joins TRBV6-1 and TRBJ1-1, with D unresolved. Material for sequencing was CD8+ T cells from blood. This TCR derives from a woman aged 25 to 39 with HTLV-1-associated myelopathy (HAM/TSP). The CDR3 here is CASSEGRMNTEAFF. CDR3 nucleotides: TGTGCCAGCAGTGAAGGGCGAATGAACACTGAAGCTTTCTTT.